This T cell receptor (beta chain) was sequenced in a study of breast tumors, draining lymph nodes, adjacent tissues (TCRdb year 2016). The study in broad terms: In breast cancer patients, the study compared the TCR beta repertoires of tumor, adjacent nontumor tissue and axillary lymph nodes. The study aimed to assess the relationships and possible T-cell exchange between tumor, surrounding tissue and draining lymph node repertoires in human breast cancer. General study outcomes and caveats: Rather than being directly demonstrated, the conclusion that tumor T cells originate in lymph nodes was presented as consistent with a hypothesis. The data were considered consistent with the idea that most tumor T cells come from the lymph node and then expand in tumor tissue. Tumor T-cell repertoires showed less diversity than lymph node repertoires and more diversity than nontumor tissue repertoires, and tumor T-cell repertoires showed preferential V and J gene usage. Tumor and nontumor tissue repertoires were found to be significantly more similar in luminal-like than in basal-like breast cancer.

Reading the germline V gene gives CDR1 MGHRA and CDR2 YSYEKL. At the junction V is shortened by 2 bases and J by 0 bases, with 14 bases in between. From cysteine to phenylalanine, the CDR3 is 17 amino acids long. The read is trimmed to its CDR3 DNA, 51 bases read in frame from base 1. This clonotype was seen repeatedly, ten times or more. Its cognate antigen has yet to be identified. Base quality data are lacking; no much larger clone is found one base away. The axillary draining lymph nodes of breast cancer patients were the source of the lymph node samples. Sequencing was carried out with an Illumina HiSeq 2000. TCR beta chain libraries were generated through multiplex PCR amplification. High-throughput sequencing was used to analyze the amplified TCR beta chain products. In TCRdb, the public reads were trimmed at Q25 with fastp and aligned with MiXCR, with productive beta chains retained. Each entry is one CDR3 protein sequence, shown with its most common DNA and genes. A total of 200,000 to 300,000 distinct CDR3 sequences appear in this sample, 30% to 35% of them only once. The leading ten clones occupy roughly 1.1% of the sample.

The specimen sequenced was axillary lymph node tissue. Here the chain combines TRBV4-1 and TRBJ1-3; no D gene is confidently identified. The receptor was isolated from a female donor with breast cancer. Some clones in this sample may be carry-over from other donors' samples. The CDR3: CASSQPTRSRSGNTIYF. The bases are TGCGCCAGCAGCCAACCGACCAGGTCCCGCTCTGGAAACACCATATATTTT.